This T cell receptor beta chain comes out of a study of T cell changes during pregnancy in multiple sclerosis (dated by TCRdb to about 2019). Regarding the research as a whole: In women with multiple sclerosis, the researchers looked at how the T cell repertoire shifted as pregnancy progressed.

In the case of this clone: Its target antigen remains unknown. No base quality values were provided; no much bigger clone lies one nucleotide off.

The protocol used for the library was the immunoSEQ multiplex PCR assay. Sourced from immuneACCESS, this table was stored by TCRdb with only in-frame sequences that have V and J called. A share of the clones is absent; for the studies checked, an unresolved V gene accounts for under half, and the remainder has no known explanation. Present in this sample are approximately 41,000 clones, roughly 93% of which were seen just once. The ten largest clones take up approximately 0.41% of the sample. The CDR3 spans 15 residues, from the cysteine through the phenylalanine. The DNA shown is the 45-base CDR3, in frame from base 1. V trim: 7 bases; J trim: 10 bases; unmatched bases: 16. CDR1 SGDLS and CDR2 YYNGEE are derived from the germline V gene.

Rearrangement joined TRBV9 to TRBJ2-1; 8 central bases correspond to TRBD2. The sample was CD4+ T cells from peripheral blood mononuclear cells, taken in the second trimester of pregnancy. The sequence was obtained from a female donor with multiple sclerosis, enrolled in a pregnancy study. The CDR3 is CASHPRLAGGREQFF. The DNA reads TGTGCCAGCCACCCCCGTTTGGCGGGAGGACGAGAGCAGTTCTTC.